This is a list of T cell receptor beta chains from one sample in a study of OX40 agonist ivuxolimab in advanced cancers. TCRdb's copy holds only in-frame clones and misses some; the assay was immunoSEQ multiplex PCR. The table lists around 66,000 clones, roughly 80% of them singletons. Sequencing was performed on CD4+ or CD8+ T cells sorted from blood, taken in a trial of the OX40 agonist ivuxolimab. The receptor source for this set is an adult with an advanced solid tumor such as melanoma, head and neck, liver or kidney cancer. CDR3s include the opening cysteine and the closing phenylalanine or tryptophan. A D gene is named only where the DNA matches it firmly. The size entry is marked missing in some rows and otherwise reads once, few, many or a size class.

abundance | d_gene | j_gene | v_gene | len | CDR3aa | CDR3nt
. | . | TRBJ2-5 | TRBV7-8 | 15 | CASSLAGTDQETQYF | TGTGCCAGCAGCTTAGCCGGTACAGATCAAGAGACCCAGTACTTC
once | . | TRBJ2-7 | TRBV28 | 14 | CASSHPGGPYEQYF | TGTGCCAGCAGCCACCCCGGGGGCCCGTACGAGCAGTACTTC
once | . | TRBJ2-2 | TRBV4-1 | 14 | CASSQDLVTGELFF | TGCGCCAGCAGCCAAGATCTGGTAACCGGGGAGCTGTTTTTT
. | . | TRBJ1-4 | TRBV10-1 | 14 | CASSVVHGKGKLFF | TGCGCCAGCAGTGTGGTGCATGGAAAAGGAAAACTGTTTTTT
. | . | TRBJ1-2 | TRBV10-3 | 13 | CAISEESGVGYTF | TGTGCCATCAGTGAAGAGTCGGGGGTTGGCTACACCTTC
. | . | TRBJ1-3 | TRBV7-6 | 16 | CASSLDGAYSGNTIYF | TGTGCCAGCAGCTTGGATGGGGCCTACTCTGGAAACACCATATATTTT
. | . | TRBJ2-4 | TRBV28 | 13 | CASRRQLSDIQYF | TGTGCCAGCAGACGACAGCTTTCGGACATTCAGTACTTC
. | . | TRBJ2-5 | TRBV5-1 | 18 | CASSLAHRVRRPQETQYF | TGCGCCAGCAGCTTGGCCCACAGGGTCCGGCGCCCCCAAGAGACCCAGTACTTC
. | . | TRBJ1-6 | TRBV9 | 14 | CASSVDRANSPLHF | TGTGCCAGCAGCGTAGATAGAGCAAATTCACCCCTCCACTTT
. | . | TRBJ2-2 | TRBV14 | 17 | CASSQTVGSVSTGELFF | TGTGCCAGCAGCCAAACCGTGGGAAGTGTTTCCACCGGGGAGCTGTTTTTT
. | . | TRBJ1-1 | TRBV18 | 16 | CASSPGTGYKLAEAFF | TGTGCCAGCTCACCGGGAACAGGGTACAAATTGGCTGAAGCTTTCTTT
. | . | TRBJ1-2 | TRBV6-5 | 13 | CASSLAQNYGYTF | TGTGCCAGCAGCCTCGCACAAAACTATGGCTACACCTTC
. | TRBD1 | TRBJ1-1 | TRBV19 | 14 | CASSPQGGHTEAFF | TGTGCCAGTAGTCCACAGGGGGGGCACACTGAAGCTTTCTTT
once | . | TRBJ1-1 | TRBV28 | 14 | CASSPRVKGTEAFF | TGTGCCAGCAGTCCCAGGGTTAAGGGGACTGAAGCTTTCTTT
. | . | TRBJ1-2 | TRBV29-1 | 14 | CSVEVSGSSYGYTF | TGCAGCGTTGAAGTCAGCGGGTCTTCCTATGGCTACACCTTC
. | . | TRBJ1-4 | TRBV2 | 14 | CASNEGSTNEKLFF | TGTGCCAGCAATGAAGGGAGCACTAATGAAAAACTGTTTTTT